This T cell receptor beta chain is from a study of post-analysis software for immune sequencing data (dated by TCRdb to between 2015 and 2017). A note on the overall study: Disease courses on record covered relapsing-remitting, secondary progressive and progressive-relapsing multiple sclerosis, though some patients had no subtype annotation. The patient repertoires were set against about eleven previously published healthy control repertoires from donors whose ages ranged from roughly 6 to 27 years. A subset of samples was prepared in parallel using single-end sample barcoding, then pooled and co-amplified after Illumina adapter ligation.

Turning to this clonotype: The antigen this receptor binds is unknown. Nothing much larger sits one base from this clone, and base qualities are not available.

To demonstrate the VDJtools post-analysis software, the study profiled TCR beta repertoires from the peripheral blood of around 13 young patients with multiple sclerosis. Multiple sclerosis patients were children and adolescents aged about 6 to 17 years. The library was built by means of PCR. Data came from an Illumina HiSeq 2500. To reduce PCR and sequencing biases, unique molecular identifiers were built into the TCR beta cDNA libraries. Some 500,000 cDNA molecules were obtained per 1 to 10 million input T cells, so each molecule approximated one T cell. The same protocol used for the earlier healthy control dataset was applied to prepare and sequence the patient libraries. Within a given batch, samples were prepared together, multiplexed and sequenced on the same HiSeq lane. Per the source publication's procedure: Raw barcoded reads were processed with MIGEC, and single-read molecular identifier groups were discarded before consensus assembly and CDR3 extraction. Clonotype tables were post-analysed with VDJtools, normalizing diversity by down-sampling all datasets to the smallest sample size. In repertoire overlap clustering, CDR3 amino acid sequences, but not nucleotide sequences, were matched to correct batch-related cross-sample contamination. The public reads were reanalyzed by TCRdb: fastp trimming at Q25, MiXCR alignment, in-frame beta chains only. For every CDR3 protein sequence, its rows merge into one entry that carries the most common genes and DNA. The V and J calls here are based on TCRdb, not the publication. The sample table holds about 800,000 distinct CDR3 sequences, of which approximately 30% were seen once. Roughly 0.57% of the sample is taken by the ten largest.

The V end loses 0 bases and the J end loses 5 bases, and a stretch of 7 bases separates them. The CDR3 has 13 amino acids, counting the end cysteine and phenylalanine. The entry retains the CDR3 DNA only, 39 bases that are in frame from base 1. CDR1 and CDR2 (MNHNY, SVGAGI) derive from the germline V gene (reference sequence). General findings and caveats noted by the study authors: The control group was slightly older than the multiple sclerosis patient group. Normalized Chao1 diversity was significantly lower in multiple sclerosis patients than controls, suggesting substantial peripheral T-cell clonal expansion. Several TRBV segments, including TRBV5-6, TRBV5-1 and TRBV20-1, were significantly more frequent in patients than controls. Direct clustering with F measure showed strong co-clustering of samples prepared in the same batch, prompting a batch-effect correction.

The sequence came from a girl under 18 with multiple sclerosis. Sequences were obtained from blood. The V and J segments used are TRBV6-6 and TRBJ2-5; the D segment cannot be called with confidence. The DNA is TGTGCCAGCAGTTACTCGGGGTTGGAGACCCAGTACTTC. This codes for CASSYSGLETQYF.